The 30 T cell receptor beta chains presented below share a single source sample, sequenced in a study of T cells after yellow fever vaccination. MiXCR was run by TCRdb on the 5' RACE reads, yielding one entry per CDR3 protein. Of around 550,000 distinct CDR3 sequences detected, roughly a fifth appear once; the ten largest clones hold about 13%. This specimen consisted of PBMCs, obtained 15 days after the yellow fever booster vaccination. Receptors originate from a man aged 25-45 years who received the YFV17D yellow fever vaccine.

This clonotype was counted once. This chain links TRBV20-1 with TRBJ2-7; D is ambiguous. V was cut by 0 bases and J by 3 bases, with 9 bases left in between. The CDR3 totals 13 residues. Germline V gene sequence: CDR1 DFQATT, CDR2 SNEGSKA (reference sequence). CDR3 in DNA: TGCAGTGCTAGAGATTTAAAGGGCTACGAGCAGTACTTC. It is translated as CSARDLKGYEQYF.

This sequence joins TRBV6-4 and TRBJ1-1; D gene ambiguous. Germline-derived CDR1 and CDR2 are MRHNA and SNTAGT. V dropped 5 bases and J dropped 4 bases, with 14 bases sitting between them. The CDR3 extends over 14 amino acids. CDR3 nucleotide sequence: TGTGCCAGCAGTCCTGACACCTGGGCCACTGAAGCTTTCTTT. The encoded protein is CASSPDTWATEAFF.

This clonotype appeared a few times. The chain joins TRBV5-5 to TRBJ2-3, with TRBD1 matching 10 bases. The V and J ends lost 4 bases and 4 bases, in that order; junction bases with no gene match: 12. CDR1 SGHKS and CDR2 YYEKEE come from the germline V gene (reference sequence). CDR3 size: 17 residues. The CDR3 sequence is CASSPTSGTGASDTQYF. CDR3 sequence (DNA): TGTGCCAGCAGCCCAACTTCCGGGACAGGGGCTTCAGATACGCAGTATTTT.

This rearrangement joins TRBV6-2 or TRBV6-3 to TRBJ2-5; tentatively, D is TRBD2 (6 bases). Germline CDR1 reads MNHEY; CDR2 reads SVGEGT. V gave up 5 bases and J gave up 6 bases, with 16 bases separating them. This CDR3 spans 14 amino acids. The CDR3 sequence is CASSPTGGQKTQYF. The CDR3 nucleotides read TGTGCCAGCAGTCCTACAGGAGGGCAAAAGACCCAGTACTTC.

The chain joins TRBV9 to TRBJ2-1; no clear D gene. CDR3 length: 14 amino acids. V was cut by 0 bases and J by 5 bases, with 9 bases left in between. The germline CDR1 and CDR2 sequences are SGDLS and YYNGEE. Here the CDR3 DNA reads TGTGCCAGCAGCGTAGGGGCAGGAAACAATGAGCAGTTCTTC. Residues: CASSVGAGNNEQFF.

This chain links TRBV12-3 or TRBV12-4 with TRBJ2-1; a possible D gene is TRBD1 (6 bases). Trimming took 5 bases from V and 7 from J, leaving 15 bases between them. CDR3 length: 14 residues. The CDR3: CASSADRQRNEQFF. CDR3 nucleotide sequence: TGTGCCAGCAGTGCAGACAGGCAGAGGAATGAGCAGTTCTTC.

This clonotype was picked up many times. The chain joins TRBV7-2 to TRBJ2-1, with TRBD2 as a possible D gene (7 bases). V lost 1 base and J 8 bases, leaving 9 bases between the germline ends. There are 13 residues in the CDR3. CDR1 is SGHTA, CDR2 FQGNSA, per germline. This chain's CDR3 is CASSLEGGYEQFF. The CDR3 DNA is TGTGCCAGCAGCTTAGAGGGGGGGTATGAGCAGTTCTTC.

This CDR3 reads CASSSTTGNVWAFF. In nucleotides, the CDR3 is TGTGCCAGCAGTTCGACAACAGGGAACGTGTGGGCTTTCTTT. This chain links TRBV6-5 with TRBJ1-1; tentatively, D is TRBD1 (6 bases). The CDR3 sequence is 14 residues long. Trimming stripped 4 bases from V and 11 bases from J, with 20 bases between. Per the germline V gene, CDR1 is MNHEY and CDR2 is SVGAGI.

This clonotype was counted between two and nine times. J is TRBJ1-1 and V is TRBV20-1; D gene unclear. The CDR3 contains 13 residues. The germline V gene has CDR1 DFQATT and CDR2 SNEGSKA (reference sequence). Trimming took off 6 bases at V and 5 bases at J, with 16 bases between the two ends. CDR3 DNA: TGCAGTGCCCCTGGACCGCGCACGACTGAAGCTTTCTTT. Its protein is CSAPGPRTTEAFF.

This chain connects TRBV20-1 to TRBJ1-2, with D unclear. CDR3 length: 11 residues. Trimming removed 5 bases at V and 5 bases at J, with 9 bases between. Germline lookup yields CDR1 DFQATT and CDR2 SNEGSKA (reference sequence). CDR3 region: CSASRTYGYTF. CDR3 in DNA: TGCAGTGCTTCTCGAACTTATGGCTACACCTTC.

This clonotype was counted a few times. The chain uses TRBV4-2 and TRBJ2-3, with TRBD2 identical over 7 bases. Germline loops: CDR1 LGHNA, CDR2 YNFKEQ. J was trimmed by 1 base and V by 3 bases; bases with no gene match: 1. The CDR3 sequence is 14 residues long. CDR3 in amino acids: CASSQLAGTDTQYF. DNA for the CDR3: TGTGCCAGCAGCCAGCTAGCGGGCACAGATACGCAGTATTTT.

This clonotype has a handful of counts. The gene calls are TRBV24-1 and TRBJ2-7; no reliable D call. V lost 4 bases and J lost 3, with 6 bases in between. The germline V gene encodes CDR1 KGHDR and CDR2 SFDVKD. This CDR3 has 12 amino acids. The CDR3 bases are TGTGCCACCAGTGACGGATACTACGAGCAGTACTTC. Encoded protein: CATSDGYYEQYF.

This chain links TRBV7-8 with TRBJ2-3; D is possibly TRBD2 (6 bases). CDR3 length equals 14 residues. The V end was cut by 0 bases, the J end by 4 bases, with 8 bases between. Germline V gives CDR1 SGHVS, CDR2 FQNEAQ. The CDR3 DNA reads TGTGCCAGCAGCTTAGCGGAGGGTCCAGATACGCAGTATTTT. It translates to CASSLAEGPDTQYF.

This chain joins TRBV20-1 and TRBJ1-1; TRBD1 agrees at 7 bases. Germline CDR1 and CDR2: DFQATT and SNEGSKA (reference sequence). Trimming removed 6 bases from V and 4 bases from J; junction bases left unmatched: 11. The CDR3 is 14 amino acids. The CDR3: CSAIYDRASTEAFF. The CDR3 DNA sequence: TGCAGTGCAATTTACGACAGGGCGTCCACTGAAGCTTTCTTT.

The V gene is TRBV29-1, the J gene TRBJ1-4; D unclear. The CDR3 is made up of 17 amino acids. V lost 4 bases and J lost 0, with 18 bases in between. Germline lookup yields CDR1 SQVTM and CDR2 ANQGSEA. The CDR3 loop reads CSVAPAGWVSTNEKLFF. In DNA, the CDR3 is TGCAGCGTTGCACCGGCCGGATGGGTTTCAACTAATGAAAAACTGTTTTTT.

The rearrangement uses TRBV14 and TRBJ2-7; 10 nucleotides align to TRBD1. Germline V lookup: CDR1 SGHDN, CDR2 FVKESK. The CDR3 sequence is 15 residues long. Trimming removed 3 bases from V and 3 bases from J; junction bases left unmatched: 5. This chain's CDR3 is CASSQAGTGVYEQYF. The CDR3 DNA follows: TGTGCCAGCAGCCAGGCCGGGACAGGGGTCTACGAGCAGTACTTC.

The table lists this clonotype with a few counts. V is TRBV7-2 and J is TRBJ2-2; 8 nucleotides agree with TRBD1. The V and J ends lost 5 bases and 8 bases, in that order; junction bases with no gene match: 13. The CDR3 loop spans 16 amino acids. Germline CDR1 is SGHTA and CDR2 is FQGNSA. This CDR3 reads CASSRGARGLSGELFF. CDR3 DNA sequence: TGTGCCAGCAGCCGAGGGGCCAGGGGGCTGTCTGGGGAGCTGTTTTTT. Drawing the rest from reference TRBV7-2 and TRBJ2-2, the complete variable domain is GAGVSQSPSNKVTEKGKDVELRCDPISGHTALYWYRQSLGQGLEFLIYFQGNSAPDKSGLPSDRFSAERTGGSVSTLTIQRTQQEDSAVYLCASSRGARGLSGELFFGEGSRLTVL.

J is TRBJ2-1 and V is TRBV24-1; 7 positions match TRBD2. The CDR3 loop spans 16 amino acids. Trimming took 3 bases from V and 2 from J; bases not matched to a gene: 6. In germline, CDR1 is KGHDR, CDR2 SFDVKD. CDR3 protein: CATSDMTSRTYNEQFF. CDR3 nucleotide sequence: TGTGCCACCAGTGATATGACTAGCCGCACCTACAATGAGCAGTTCTTC.

The J gene is TRBJ2-1, the V gene TRBV7-8; D may be TRBD1 (6 bases). Germline CDR1 SGHVS, CDR2 FQNEAQ. The CDR3 totals 16 residues. Trimming left V 5 bases short and J 0 bases short, with 14 bases between. The CDR3 loop reads CASSLGADPSYNEQFF. DNA of the CDR3: TGTGCCAGCAGCCTGGGGGCGGATCCCTCCTACAATGAGCAGTTCTTC.

V and J are TRBV11-2 and TRBJ2-2; either TRBD1 or TRBD2 may supply D (5 bases each). CDR3 length: 15 amino acids. CDR1 and CDR2 (germline): SGHAT, FQNNGV. Trimming took off 7 bases at V and 10 bases at J, with 22 bases between the two ends. The CDR3 spells CASTTSRGNWEELFF. The CDR3, as DNA: TGTGCCAGCACCACGTCGAGGGGCAATTGGGAGGAGCTGTTTTTT.

This clonotype turned up a few times. This chain joins TRBV5-1 and TRBJ2-7; 12 bases are a match to TRBD2. CDR1 is SGHRS, CDR2 YFSETQ, per germline. The V gene end was trimmed by 4 bases and the J gene end by 3 bases; junction bases not matched to a gene: 14. The CDR3 is 18 amino acids. CDR3 nucleotides: TGCGCCAGCAGCATCCCCTCCGGGACTAGCGGGCCTTTCTACGAGCAGTACTTC. Protein: CASSIPSGTSGPFYEQYF.

This clonotype has a handful of counts. The chain combines TRBV5-1 with TRBJ2-1; 14 bases align to TRBD2. The V gene end was trimmed by 6 bases and the J gene end by 7 bases; junction bases not matched to a gene: 15. Germline CDR1 is SGHRS and CDR2 is YFSETQ. This CDR3 is 18 amino acids long. CDR3 in amino acids: CASTPGTSGSWALNEQFF. CDR3 DNA: TGCGCCAGCACTCCCGGGACTAGCGGGAGTTGGGCCCTTAATGAGCAGTTCTTC. Using reference TRBV5-1 and TRBJ2-1 for the parts outside the CDR3, the full variable domain is KAGVTQTPRYLIKTRGQQVTLSCSPISGHRSVSWYQQTPGQGLQFLFEYFSETQRNKGNFPGRFSGRQFSNSRSEMNVSTLELGDSALYLCASTPGTSGSWALNEQFFGPGTRLTVL.

The table lists this clonotype with a count of one. The chain links TRBV5-6 to TRBJ2-4, with 9 bases identical to TRBD2. Germline CDR1 reads SGHDT; CDR2 reads YYEEEE. V lost 4 bases, J lost 2 bases, and 10 bases stayed unmatched. This CDR3 has 17 amino acids. The CDR3 reads CASSRRGAGGTKNIQYF. The CDR3 DNA sequence: TGTGCCAGCAGCCGCCGGGGTGCGGGAGGGACCAAAAACATTCAGTACTTC. The variable domain in full, completed from reference TRBV5-6 and TRBJ2-4, reads DAGVTQSPTHLIKTRGQQVTLRCSPKSGHDTVSWYQQALGQGPQFIFQYYEEEERQRGNFPDRFSGHQFPNYSSELNVNALLLGDSALYLCASSRRGAGGTKNIQYFGAGTRLSVL.

This clonotype came up many times. The gene calls are TRBV11-2 and TRBJ2-7; 9 nucleotides line up with TRBD2. The CDR3 covers 15 residues. Germline V lookup: CDR1 SGHAT, CDR2 FQNNGV. V lost 1 base, J lost 3 bases, and 4 bases stayed unmatched. In nucleotides, the CDR3 is TGTGCCAGCAGCTTAGGGTCTAGCGGGATCTACGAGCAGTACTTC. Its translation: CASSLGSSGIYEQYF.

The chain links TRBV20-1 to TRBJ2-7; D perhaps matches TRBD2 (5 bases). This CDR3 has 14 residues. Deletions cut 1 base from V and 5 bases from J, with 15 bases between. Per the germline V gene, CDR1 is DFQATT and CDR2 is SNEGSKA (reference sequence). CDR3: CSARGGSPGHEQYF. In DNA, the CDR3 is TGCAGTGCTAGAGGAGGGAGCCCTGGCCACGAGCAGTACTTC.

V and J are TRBV7-2 and TRBJ1-3; D perhaps matches TRBD1 (5 bases). The CDR3 is 16 residues long. Trimming cost V 5 bases and J 1 base, with 15 bases left between them. The germline CDR1 and CDR2 sequences are SGHTA and FQGNSA. The CDR3 nucleotides read TGTGCCAGCAGCCAGGGCCCCCGGGGGTCTGGAAACACCATATATTTT. Its translation is CASSQGPRGSGNTIYF. The variable domain in full, with the rest retrieved from reference TRBV7-2 and TRBJ1-3, is GAGVSQSPSNKVTEKGKDVELRCDPISGHTALYWYRQSLGQGLEFLIYFQGNSAPDKSGLPSDRFSAERTGGSVSTLTIQRTQQEDSAVYLCASSQGPRGSGNTIYFGEGSWLTVV.

The chain has TRBV11-3 and TRBJ2-3; 10 bases map to TRBD2. The V gene end was trimmed by 1 base and the J gene end by 6 bases; junction bases not matched to a gene: 4. Germline V gene data show CDR1 as SGHNT and CDR2 as YENEEA. The CDR3 spans 15 residues. This CDR3 reads CASSLGVAGGDTQYF. The CDR3 region has the DNA TGTGCCAGCAGCTTAGGCGTAGCGGGAGGCGATACGCAGTATTTT.

The chain employs TRBV5-6 and TRBJ2-5; 9 positions match TRBD2. The CDR3 contains 16 residues. The V gene's germline CDR1 is SGHDT and CDR2 YYEEEE. J gave up 4 bases and V 0 bases, and 7 bases lay outside the gene matches. The chain's CDR3 is CASSLDLSGRGETQYF. The CDR3 coding sequence is TGTGCCAGCAGCTTGGACCTTAGCGGGAGAGGAGAGACCCAGTACTTC.

The chain employs TRBV7-6 and TRBJ2-5, with a tentative D call TRBD2 (5 bases). The CDR3 length is 15 residues. Germline CDR1 is SGHVS and CDR2 is FNYEAQ. Trimming took off 5 bases at V and 3 bases at J, with 16 bases between the two ends. As DNA, the CDR3 is TGTGCCAGCAGCCCTATATCACGGCGGGAAGAGACCCAGTACTTC. It yields the protein CASSPISRREETQYF.

V usage is TRBV7-2 and J usage is TRBJ2-3, with D hard to call. The germline gives CDR1 SGHTA, CDR2 FQGNSA. The CDR3 runs 16 residues. Deletions cut 2 bases from V and 1 base from J, with 13 bases between. CDR3 bases: TGTGCCAGCAGCTTATCGTCTGGTTCGGGCACAGATACGCAGTATTTT. It translates to CASSLSSGSGTDTQYF. Using reference TRBV7-2 and TRBJ2-3 for the parts outside the CDR3, the full variable domain is GAGVSQSPSNKVTEKGKDVELRCDPISGHTALYWYRQSLGQGLEFLIYFQGNSAPDKSGLPSDRFSAERTGGSVSTLTIQRTQQEDSAVYLCASSLSSGSGTDTQYFGPGTRLTVL.